This TCR beta chain was captured by sequencing in a study of identical twins. Comment on this clonotype: Its antigen is not identified.

Whole-study findings and limits: Insertions were fewer in abundant cord blood beta clonotypes, whereas memory repertoires showed none of this pattern.

V shed 4 bases and J 6 bases; nucleotides not matched to a gene: 3. Germline CDR1 is MNHEY and CDR2 is SVGAGI. The CDR3 totals 14 residues. MiXCR, applied by TCRdb to the 5' RACE reads, yields one record per CDR3 protein. The sample has about 430,000 distinct CDR3 sequences; about a fifth are singletons. V and J are TRBV6-5 and TRBJ2-7; 13 bases line up with TRBD2. The sequence was obtained from a man aged 45-65 years in good health. The sequenced sample consisted of naive T cells sorted from blood. The CDR3 is CASSSGTSGAEQYF. The CDR3 DNA reads as TGTGCCAGCAGTTCAGGGACTAGCGGGGCCGAGCAGTACTTC.